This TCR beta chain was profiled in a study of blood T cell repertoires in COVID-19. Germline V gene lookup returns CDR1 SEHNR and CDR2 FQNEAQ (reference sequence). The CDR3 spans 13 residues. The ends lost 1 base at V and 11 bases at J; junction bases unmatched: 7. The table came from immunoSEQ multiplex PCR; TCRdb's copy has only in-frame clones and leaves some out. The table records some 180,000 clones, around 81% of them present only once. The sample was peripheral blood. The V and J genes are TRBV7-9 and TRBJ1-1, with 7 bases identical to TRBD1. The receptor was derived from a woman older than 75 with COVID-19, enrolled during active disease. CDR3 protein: CASSLEGQVGAFF. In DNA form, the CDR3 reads TGTGCCAGCAGCTTAGAAGGACAGGTAGGGGCTTTCTTT.